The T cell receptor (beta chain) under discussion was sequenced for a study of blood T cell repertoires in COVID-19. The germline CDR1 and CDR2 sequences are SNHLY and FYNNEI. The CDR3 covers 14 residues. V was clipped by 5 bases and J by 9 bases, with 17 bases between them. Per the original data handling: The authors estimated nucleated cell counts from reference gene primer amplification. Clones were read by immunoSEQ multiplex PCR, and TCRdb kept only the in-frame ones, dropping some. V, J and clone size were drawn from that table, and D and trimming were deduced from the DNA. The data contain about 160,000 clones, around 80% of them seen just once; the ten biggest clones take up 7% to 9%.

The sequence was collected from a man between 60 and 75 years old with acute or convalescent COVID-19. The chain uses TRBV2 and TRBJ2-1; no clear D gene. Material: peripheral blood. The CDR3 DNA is TGTGCCAGCAGTTTTTCCGATTCTACGGGTGAGCAGTTCTTC. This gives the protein CASSFSDSTGEQFF.